Reported below is one TCR beta chain. This sample was taken from a study of blood T cell repertoires in COVID-19. About the study: Collection of acute and convalescent COVID-19 samples took place in the United States, Italy and Spain. The analysed material was cDNA or gDNA that came from T cells, B-cell-depleted T cells, or PBMCs.

The authors' processing: Nucleated cell number was recorded as an estimate derived from reference gene primer amplification. Sequenced by immunoSEQ multiplex PCR; TCRdb stores in-frame clones only, minus some. V, J and clone size are taken as reported in that table, and D and trimming were inferred from the DNA itself. Here the sample spans about 120,000 clones, 88% being singletons. The clonotype originates from a woman of 80 years or more with acute or convalescent COVID-19. What was sequenced was peripheral blood.

The CDR3 DNA follows: TGTGCCAGCAGCTCCCAAGCGGGAGCTGGTACAGATACGCAGTATTTT. Residues: CASSSQAGAGTDTQYF. The chain recombines TRBV7-3 with TRBJ2-3; 8 bases agree with TRBD2. Unmatched junction bases numbered 9, after V lost 4 bases and J lost 3 bases. The CDR3 covers 16 residues. Germline values: CDR1 SGHTA, CDR2 FQGTGA.